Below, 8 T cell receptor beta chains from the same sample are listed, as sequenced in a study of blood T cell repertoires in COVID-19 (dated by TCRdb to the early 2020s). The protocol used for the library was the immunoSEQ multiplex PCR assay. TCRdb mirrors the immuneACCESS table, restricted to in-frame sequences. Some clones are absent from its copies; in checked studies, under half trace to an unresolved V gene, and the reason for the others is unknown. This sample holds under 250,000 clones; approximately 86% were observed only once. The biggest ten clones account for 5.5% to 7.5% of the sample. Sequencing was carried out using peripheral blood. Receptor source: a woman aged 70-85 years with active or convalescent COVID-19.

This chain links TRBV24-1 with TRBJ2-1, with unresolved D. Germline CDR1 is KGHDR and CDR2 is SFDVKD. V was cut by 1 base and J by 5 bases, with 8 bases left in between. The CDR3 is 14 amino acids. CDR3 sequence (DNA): TGTGCCACCAGTGATTTTGTACAGCACAATGAGCAGTTCTTC. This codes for CATSDFVQHNEQFF.

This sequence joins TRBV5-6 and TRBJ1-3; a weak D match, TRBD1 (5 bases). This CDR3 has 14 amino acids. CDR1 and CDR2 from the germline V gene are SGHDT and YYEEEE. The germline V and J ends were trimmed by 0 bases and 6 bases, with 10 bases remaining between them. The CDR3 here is CASSLGQTENTIYF. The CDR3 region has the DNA TGTGCCAGCAGCTTGGGACAGACCGAAAACACCATATATTTT.

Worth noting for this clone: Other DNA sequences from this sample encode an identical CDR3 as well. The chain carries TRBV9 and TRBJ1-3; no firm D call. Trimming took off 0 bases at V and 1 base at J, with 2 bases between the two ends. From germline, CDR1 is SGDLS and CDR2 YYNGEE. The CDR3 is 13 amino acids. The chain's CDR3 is CASSVASGNTIYF. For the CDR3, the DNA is TGTGCCAGCAGCGTAGCATCTGGAAACACCATATATTTT. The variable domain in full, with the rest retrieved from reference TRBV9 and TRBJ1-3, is DSGVTQTPKHLITATGQRVTLRCSPRSGDLSVYWYQQSLDQGLQFLIQYYNGEERAKGNILERFSAQQFPDLHSELNLSSLELGDSALYFCASSVASGNTIYFGEGSWLTVV.

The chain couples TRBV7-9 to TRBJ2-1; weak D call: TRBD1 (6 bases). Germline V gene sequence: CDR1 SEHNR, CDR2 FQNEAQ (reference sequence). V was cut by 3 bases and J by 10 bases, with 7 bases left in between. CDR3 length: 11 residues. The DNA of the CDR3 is TGTGCCAGCAGCTTGGGGACAGAGCAGTTCTTC. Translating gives CASSLGTEQFF.

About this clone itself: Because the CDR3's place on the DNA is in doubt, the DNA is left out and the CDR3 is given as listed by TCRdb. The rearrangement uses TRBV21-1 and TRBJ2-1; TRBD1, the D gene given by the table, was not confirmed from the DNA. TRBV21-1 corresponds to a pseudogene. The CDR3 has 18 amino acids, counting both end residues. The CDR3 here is CASSLLPVGQGIQNEQFF.

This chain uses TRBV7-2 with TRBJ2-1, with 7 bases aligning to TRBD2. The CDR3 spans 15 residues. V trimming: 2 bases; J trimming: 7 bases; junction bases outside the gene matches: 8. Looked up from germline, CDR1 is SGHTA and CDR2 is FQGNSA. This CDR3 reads CASSLLGGVGNEQFF. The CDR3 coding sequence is TGTGCCAGCAGCTTATTGGGGGGGGTCGGGAATGAGCAGTTCTTC.

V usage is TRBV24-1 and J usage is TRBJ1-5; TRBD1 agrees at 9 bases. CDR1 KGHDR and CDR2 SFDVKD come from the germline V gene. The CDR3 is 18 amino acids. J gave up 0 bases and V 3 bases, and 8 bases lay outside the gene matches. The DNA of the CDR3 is TGTGCCACCAGTGATGACAGGGGGGGATCGTATAGCAATCAGCCCCAGCATTTT. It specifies CATSDDRGGSYSNQPQHF.

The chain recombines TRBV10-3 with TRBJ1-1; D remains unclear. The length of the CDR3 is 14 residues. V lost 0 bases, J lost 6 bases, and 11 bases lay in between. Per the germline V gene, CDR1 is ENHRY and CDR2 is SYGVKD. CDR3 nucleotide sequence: TGTGCCATCAGTGAGTCGAACGGTGTCGCTGAAGCTTTCTTT. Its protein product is CAISESNGVAEAFF.